This TCR beta chain was identified in a study of T cells after yellow fever vaccination. Findings of the study overall: Clonotypes appearing in both CD4 and CD8 compartments existed, and their share was small. Contaminants from the bulk population, in the form of abundant clonotypes, could be found in FACS-sorted repertoires.

For this clonotype: Its target is unknown.

Trimming stripped 6 bases from V and 11 bases from J, with 16 bases between. This CDR3 region has 12 residues. Making TCR cDNA involved 5'RACE template switching, which added UMIs and a universal primer site. TCRdb called the 5' RACE reads again in MiXCR, with one record for every CDR3 protein. The table includes approximately 450,000 distinct CDR3 sequences, roughly a sixth detected once. V is TRBV12-3 or TRBV12-4 and J is TRBJ1-1; no clear D gene. Here the sequenced sample was PBMCs, taken before the yellow fever booster vaccination. This clonotype was sampled from a man aged 18 to 29 who received the YFV17D yellow fever vaccine. CDR3 sequence: CASRRLTTMAFF. Here the CDR3 DNA reads TGTGCCAGCAGACGGTTGACGACGATGGCTTTCTTT.